What follows describes a single T cell receptor (beta chain). This clone was observed once. It has no known antigen specificity. No quality values exist for individual bases; no much larger clone is one base distant. The CDR3 spans 19 residues, from the cysteine through the phenylalanine. Of the read, only the CDR3 DNA is kept; its 57 bases are in frame from base 1. CDR1 and CDR2, looked up from the germline V gene, are SGHDT and YYEEEE. Trimming at the junction amounts to 4 bases on V and 0 bases on J, and the germline ends lie 22 bases apart. The data were obtained in a study of technical replicates of blood from a few donors (dated by TCRdb to 2017 to 2019). Library creation used the immunoSEQ multiplex PCR assay. In TCRdb, the immuneACCESS table is reduced to in-frame sequences with V and J assigned. These tables do not hold every clone; where another copy was compared, an unresolved V gene accounts for under half, and the others remain unexplained. This sample gives about 79,000 clones in total; more than 90% of them show up just once. The biggest ten clones account for about 0.38% of the sample.

This sequence uses TRBV5-6 and TRBJ1-4, and possibly TRBD1, on 6 matching bases. Sequenced: T cells isolated from PBMCs. This sequence originates from a human donor in good health. Some clones in this sample may be carry-over from other donors' samples. This receptor has the CDR3 CASSPSPAGEVATNEKLFF. At the DNA level, the sequence is TGTGCCAGCAGCCCGTCTCCGGCAGGGGAAGTTGCAACTAATGAAAAACTGTTTTTT.